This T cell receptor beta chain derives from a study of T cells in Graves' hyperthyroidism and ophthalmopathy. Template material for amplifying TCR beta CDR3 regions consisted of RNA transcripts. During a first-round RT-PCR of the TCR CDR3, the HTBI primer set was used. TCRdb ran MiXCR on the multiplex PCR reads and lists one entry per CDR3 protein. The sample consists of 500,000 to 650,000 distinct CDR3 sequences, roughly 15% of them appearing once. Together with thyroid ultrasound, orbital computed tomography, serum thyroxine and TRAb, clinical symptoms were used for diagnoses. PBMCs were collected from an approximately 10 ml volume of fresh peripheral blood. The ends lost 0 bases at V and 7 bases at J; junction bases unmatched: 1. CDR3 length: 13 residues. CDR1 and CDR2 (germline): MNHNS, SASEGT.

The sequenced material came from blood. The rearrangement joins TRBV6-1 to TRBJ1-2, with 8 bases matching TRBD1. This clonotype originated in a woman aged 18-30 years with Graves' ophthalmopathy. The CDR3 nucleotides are TGTGCCAGCAGTGAAGCGGGACAGGCTGGCTACACCTTC. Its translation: CASSEAGQAGYTF.